Listed here are 30 T cell receptor beta chains from one sample, sequenced in a study of T cells in Graves' hyperthyroidism and ophthalmopathy. Amplified regions were TCR beta CDR3 sequences from RNA transcripts. Primed by the HTBI set, a first-round RT-PCR was run on the TCR CDR3. Via MiXCR, TCRdb re-called the multiplex PCR reads, giving one row per CDR3 protein. In the table there are nearly 750,000 distinct CDR3 sequences, roughly 32% of which are singletons. The sequenced sample consisted of blood. Source of these receptors: a woman aged 40 to 50 with Graves' hyperthyroidism.

In the case of this clonotype: This may stem from a read error, because a much larger clone lies one nucleotide away. The chain carries TRBV6-1 and TRBJ1-5; TRBD1 matches at 7 bases. The CDR3 runs to 16 residues. Germline lookup yields CDR1 MNHNS and CDR2 SASEGT. CDR3 residues: CSSRVGTANSNQPQHF. CDR3 nucleotides: TGTTCCAGCAGGGTGGGGACAGCGAATAGCAATCAGCCCCAGCATTTT.

The rearrangement links TRBV19 to TRBJ1-2, with a weak D call TRBD1 (6 bases). The V gene lost 7 bases and the J gene lost 4 bases, with 22 bases spanning the gap. The CDR3 length is 16 residues. Per germline, CDR1 LNHDA and CDR2 SQIVND (reference sequence). The CDR3 DNA reads as TGTGCCAGTAATGATTTTCCAGCAGGGGTGGGCTATGGCTACACCTTC. It specifies CASNDFPAGVGYGYTF.

The chain links TRBV19 to TRBJ2-3; TRBD2 aligns across 12 bases. This CDR3 spans 15 amino acids. Germline V CDR1 and CDR2: LNHDA, SQIVND (reference sequence). V lost 4 bases to trimming and J lost 4 bases; unmatched junction nucleotides: 3. The CDR3 DNA sequence: TGTGCCAGTAGTACCCTAGCGGGAGGGGCAGATACGCAGTATTTT. It translates to CASSTLAGGADTQYF.

Ten or more counts support this clonotype. The chain uses TRBV29-1 and TRBJ1-1; possibly TRBD1 for D (6 bases). This CDR3 is 14 amino acids long. Germline V gene sequence: CDR1 SQVTM, CDR2 ANQGSEA. With 1 base removed from V and 4 bases from J, the gap between germline ends came to 13 bases. The CDR3 DNA reads TGCAGCGTTGAAGGAGGGAGAGGGGGCACTGAAGCTTTCTTT. This gives the protein CSVEGGRGGTEAFF.

This clonotype was observed many times. V usage is TRBV6-2 or TRBV6-3 and J usage is TRBJ1-1; D ambiguous. Trimming took 2 bases from V and 5 from J, leaving 9 bases between them. CDR3 length equals 13 residues. Germline CDR1 is MNHEY and CDR2 is SVGEGT. In DNA, the CDR3 is TGTGCCAGCAGTTACGGTCGGCGGACTGAAGCTTTCTTT. Protein product: CASSYGRRTEAFF.

The chain combines TRBV19 with TRBJ1-5, with 7 bases lining up with TRBD1. The V segment lost 3 bases and the J segment 7 bases; nucleotides outside the gene matches: 6. Germline V gene lookup returns CDR1 LNHDA and CDR2 SQIVND (reference sequence). This CDR3 spans 14 amino acids. The CDR3 region is CASSMDRLGQPQHF. The CDR3 DNA sequence: TGTGCCAGTAGTATGGACAGGCTTGGGCAGCCCCAGCATTTT.

The chain links TRBV12-3 or TRBV12-4 to TRBJ1-5; a weak D match, TRBD1 (6 bases). The CDR3 is 16 amino acids. The ends were cut back, 4 bases at V and 0 bases at J, with 13 bases in the middle. The DNA of the CDR3 is TGTGCCAGCAGTTCGACCTCCAGGGGTAGCAATCAGCCCCAGCATTTT. It yields the protein CASSSTSRGSNQPQHF.

This clonotype was detected many times. The rearrangement uses TRBV20-1 and TRBJ2-7; D is possibly TRBD1 or TRBD2 (6 bases each). Trimming stripped 4 bases from V and 2 bases from J, with 15 bases between. The CDR3 spans 14 residues. Germline loops: CDR1 DFQATT, CDR2 SNEGSKA (reference sequence). CDR3 DNA sequence: TGCAGTGCTACATTTTCGGGGGCACCCTACGAGCAGTACTTC. Translating gives CSATFSGAPYEQYF.

The V gene is TRBV12-3 or TRBV12-4, the J gene TRBJ1-1; 7 bases match TRBD1. The CDR3 has 15 residues. The V gene end was trimmed by 5 bases and the J gene end by 4 bases; junction bases not matched to a gene: 10. CDR3 sequence: CASSQLGQVGTEAFF. The CDR3 coding sequence is TGTGCCAGCAGTCAACTTGGACAGGTGGGCACTGAAGCTTTCTTT.

There are many counts of this clonotype. This CDR3 reads CASSPYREQETQYF. The CDR3 DNA reads TGTGCCAGCAGCCCCTACAGGGAACAAGAGACCCAGTACTTC. The V call is TRBV7-2, the J call TRBJ2-5; D possibly corresponds to TRBD1 (6 bases). The CDR3 consists of 14 residues. V lost 5 bases and J 2 bases, leaving 12 bases between the germline ends. CDR1 is SGHTA, CDR2 FQGNSA, per germline.

The chain is built from TRBV12-3 or TRBV12-4 and TRBJ1-4; D is uncertain. Trimming removed 6 bases at V and 7 bases at J, with 21 bases between. The CDR3 runs 16 residues. Written as DNA, the CDR3 is TGTGCCAGCAGGACAACCGGGGTTGGTGGAGGTGAAAAACTGTTTTTT. The encoded protein is CASRTTGVGGGEKLFF.

This clonotype has a count of ten or more. V and J are TRBV7-8 and TRBJ2-7; 11 bases align to TRBD1. The CDR3 runs to 16 residues. CDR1 is SGHVS, CDR2 FQNEAQ, per germline. V dropped 1 base and J dropped 3; count of bases not matched to a gene: 5. The CDR3 spells CASSLEPGQGGYEQYF. CDR3 nucleotides: TGTGCCAGCAGCTTAGAGCCGGGACAGGGGGGCTACGAGCAGTACTTC.

This clonotype was recorded many times. This chain connects TRBV10-3 to TRBJ1-1; no definite D call. CDR3 length: 13 residues. Germline loops: CDR1 ENHRY, CDR2 SYGVKD. Trimming took off 6 bases at V and 6 bases at J, with 14 bases between the two ends. In DNA, the CDR3 is TGTGCCATCAGCCCTACTCGGGATGCTGAAGCTTTCTTT. Protein: CAISPTRDAEAFF.

The table lists this clonotype with a count of one. A read error may be the cause here, since a much bigger clone is one base away. V gene TRBV4-3 combines with J gene TRBJ1-2; tentatively, D is TRBD1 (6 bases). The CDR3 is made up of 12 amino acids. The germline V gene encodes CDR1 LGHNA and CDR2 YSLEER. CDR3 region: CASSQGPGGYAF. As DNA, the CDR3 is TGCGCCAGCAGCCAAGGTCCCGGGGGCTACGCCTTC.

CDR3 residues: CASSPSAGTGFGNTIYF. The CDR3 DNA follows: TGTGCCAGCAGCCCTAGCGCAGGGACTGGGTTTGGAAACACCATATATTTT. The V gene is TRBV7-8, the J gene TRBJ1-3; D is possibly TRBD1 (5 bases). V gave up 5 bases and J gave up 3 bases, with 20 bases separating them. Germline loops: CDR1 SGHVS, CDR2 FQNEAQ. This CDR3 contains 17 residues.

The chain is built from TRBV7-9 and TRBJ1-4; possibly TRBD1 for D (5 bases). This CDR3 is 14 amino acids long. The germline CDR1 and CDR2 sequences are SEHNR and FQNEAQ (reference sequence). Trimming left V 3 bases short and J 7 bases short, with 12 bases between. The CDR3 nucleotides are TGTGCCAGCAGCTTGGTTGGGGCTGCTGAAAAACTGTTTTTT. It is translated as CASSLVGAAEKLFF. Variable domain in full (rest from reference TRBV7-9 and TRBJ1-4): DTGVSQNPRHKITKRGQNVTFRCDPISEHNRLYWYRQTLGQGPEFLTYFQNEAQLEKSRLLSDRFSAERPKGSFSTLEIQRTEQGDSAMYLCASSLVGAAEKLFFGSGTQLSVL.

This clonotype was detected a few times. The gene calls are TRBV29-1 and TRBJ2-7; 8 bases line up with TRBD1. The CDR3 runs 13 residues. V dropped 4 bases and J dropped 3; count of bases not matched to a gene: 5. From germline, CDR1 is SQVTM and CDR2 ANQGSEA. As DNA, the CDR3 is TGCAGCGTTGTCGGAGACAGGGGCTACGAGCAGTACTTC. Residues: CSVVGDRGYEQYF.

This clonotype was recorded many times. This chain joins TRBV12-3 or TRBV12-4 and TRBJ1-2; 7 bases align to TRBD1. Trimming took 4 bases from V and 6 from J; bases not matched to a gene: 2. The CDR3 has 12 amino acids. Written as DNA, the CDR3 is TGTGCCAGCAGTTCCACAGGGGATGGCTACACCTTC. Its protein product is CASSSTGDGYTF.

This clonotype came up a few times. V is TRBV6-2 or TRBV6-3 and J is TRBJ1-5, with D uncertain. The germline gives CDR1 MNHEY, CDR2 SVGEGT. Trimming removed 2 bases at V and 4 bases at J, with 6 bases between. The CDR3 totals 13 residues. The CDR3 sequence: CASSYVWNQPQHF. In nucleotides, the CDR3 is TGTGCCAGCAGTTACGTCTGGAATCAGCCCCAGCATTTT.

This clonotype was recorded many times. V and J are TRBV19 and TRBJ1-5; D possibly corresponds to TRBD1 (6 bases). Deletions cut 8 bases from V and 0 bases from J, with 29 bases between. The CDR3 extends over 20 amino acids. Per germline, CDR1 LNHDA and CDR2 SQIVND (reference sequence). In DNA form, the CDR3 reads TGTGCCAGTGGGTTAGGACGGACAGCCGAGGCGGTCTATAGCAATCAGCCCCAGCATTTT. Encoded protein: CASGLGRTAEAVYSNQPQHF.

This chain links TRBV9 with TRBJ2-6, with TRBD1 as a possible D gene (6 bases). The ends were cut back, 4 bases at V and 4 bases at J, with 15 bases in the middle. The length of the CDR3 is 16 residues. CDR1 is SGDLS, CDR2 YYNGEE, per germline. DNA for the CDR3: TGTGCCAGCAGCCAAGATTGGGGGCTAGGGGCCAACGTCCTGACTTTC. This translates into CASSQDWGLGANVLTF.

Ten or more counts support this clonotype. V usage is TRBV11-1 and J usage is TRBJ1-2, with D maybe TRBD1 (5 bases). Germline-derived CDR1 and CDR2 are SGHAT and FQDESV (reference sequence). This CDR3 is 12 amino acids long. The V and J ends lost 6 bases and 3 bases respectively, with 8 bases between them. The CDR3 loop is CASSDRYYGYTF. CDR3 DNA sequence: TGTGCCAGCAGTGACAGATACTATGGCTACACCTTC. The complete variable domain, with remaining parts taken from reference TRBV11-1 and TRBJ1-2, reads EAEVAQSPRYKITEKSQAVAFWCDPISGHATLYWYRQILGQGPELLVQFQDESVVDDSQLPKDRFSAERLKGVDSTLKIQPAELGDSAMYLCASSDRYYGYTFGSGTRLTVV.

The table lists this clonotype with a few counts. DNA of the CDR3: TGTGCCAGCAGTTACCGGGGACAGTCTGGAAACACCATATATTTT. The encoded protein is CASSYRGQSGNTIYF. V usage is TRBV6-1 and J usage is TRBJ1-3; 7 bases line up with TRBD1. The germline V gene has CDR1 MNHNS and CDR2 SASEGT. V was pared by 5 bases and J by 1 base, with 5 bases of the junction left unmatched. The CDR3 has 15 residues.

The rearrangement uses TRBV7-9 and TRBJ2-7; D is undetermined. The CDR3 covers 15 residues. V dropped 1 base and J dropped 0 bases, with 10 bases sitting between them. Germline-derived CDR1 and CDR2 are SEHNR and FQNEAQ (reference sequence). This CDR3 reads CASSLGLLSSYEQYF. CDR3 bases: TGTGCCAGCAGCTTAGGGCTATTAAGCTCCTACGAGCAGTACTTC.

As to this clonotype: This may arise from a read error, as a much more abundant clone is one base away. The J gene is TRBJ1-2, the V gene TRBV2, with D tentatively TRBD1 (5 bases). The CDR3 has 15 residues. Germline loops: CDR1 SNHLY, CDR2 FYNNEI. The V and J ends lost 6 bases and 4 bases respectively, with 18 bases between them. This chain's CDR3 is CASSLSRDDCYGYTF. The DNA for the CDR3 is TGTGCCAGCAGCTTATCGAGGGACGATTGCTATGGCTACACCTTC.

This clonotype has more than one count but fewer than ten. The V and J genes are TRBV6-2 or TRBV6-3 and TRBJ2-7, with 7 positions matching TRBD1. The V gene's germline CDR1 is MNHEY and CDR2 SVGEGT. CDR3 length: 13 amino acids. V shed 5 bases and J 4 bases; nucleotides not matched to a gene: 5. The CDR3 reads CASSDYRGYEQYF. Written as DNA, the CDR3 is TGTGCCAGCAGTGATTACAGGGGATACGAGCAGTACTTC.

This clonotype has a handful of counts. V is TRBV7-2 and J is TRBJ2-1; D perhaps matches TRBD2 (6 bases). Germline values: CDR1 SGHTA, CDR2 FQGNSA. Trimming shortened V by 2 bases and J by 6 bases, and 17 bases separated the two germline ends. The CDR3 spans 16 residues. This CDR3 is CASSLNPGDSANEQFF. The DNA for the CDR3 is TGTGCCAGCAGCTTAAATCCGGGAGATTCTGCCAATGAGCAGTTCTTC.

Regarding this clonotype: Mismatch with germline at one junction end may stem from a read error. CDR3 nucleotides: TGTGCCAGCAGCTTAGCCCAGGGGGATGAGATCCAGTACTTC. It is translated as CASSLAQGDEIQYF. This rearrangement joins TRBV11-2 to TRBJ2-5; 7 nucleotides match TRBD1. The germline CDR1 and CDR2 sequences are SGHAT and FQNNGV. The CDR3 has 14 residues. The complete variable domain, with remaining parts taken from reference TRBV11-2 and TRBJ2-5, reads EAGVAQSPRYKIIEKRQSVAFWCNPISGHATLYWYQQILGQGPKLLIQFQNNGVVDDSQLPKDRFSAERLKGVDSTLKIQPAKLEDSAVYLCASSLAQGDEIQYFGPGTRLLVL.

This clonotype was seen at least ten times. The rearrangement joins TRBV10-3 to TRBJ1-3, with 8 bases that match TRBD1. CDR1 and CDR2 from the germline V gene are ENHRY and SYGVKD. V lost 10 bases to trimming and J lost 1 base; unmatched junction nucleotides: 3. This CDR3 comprises 13 residues. DNA of the CDR3: TGTGCCACAGGGGGCCCATCTGGAAACACCATATATTTT. Protein product: CATGGPSGNTIYF.

This clonotype showed up just a few times. The rearrangement uses TRBV6-1 and TRBJ1-5; tentative D call: TRBD1 (5 bases). CDR3 length equals 14 residues. Deletions cut 7 bases from V and 1 base from J, with 11 bases between. Germline CDR1 reads MNHNS; CDR2 reads SASEGT. DNA of the CDR3: TGTGCCAGCAACTTACAGGCGAGCAATCAGCCCCAGCATTTT. Protein product: CASNLQASNQPQHF.